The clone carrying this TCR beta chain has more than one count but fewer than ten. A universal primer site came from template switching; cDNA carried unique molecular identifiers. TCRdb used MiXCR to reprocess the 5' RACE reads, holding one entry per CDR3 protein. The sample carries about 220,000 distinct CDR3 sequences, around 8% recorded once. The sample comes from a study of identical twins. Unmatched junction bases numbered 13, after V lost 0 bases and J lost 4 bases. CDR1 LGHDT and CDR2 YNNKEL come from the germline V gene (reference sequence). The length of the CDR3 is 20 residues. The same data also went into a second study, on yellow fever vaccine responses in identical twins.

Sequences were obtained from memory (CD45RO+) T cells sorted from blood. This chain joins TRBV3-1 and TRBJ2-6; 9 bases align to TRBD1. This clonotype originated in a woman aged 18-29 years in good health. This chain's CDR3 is CASSQDIGTGISSGANVLTF. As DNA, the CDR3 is TGTGCCAGCAGCCAAGATATTGGGACAGGGATTTCATCCGGGGCCAACGTCCTGACTTTC.